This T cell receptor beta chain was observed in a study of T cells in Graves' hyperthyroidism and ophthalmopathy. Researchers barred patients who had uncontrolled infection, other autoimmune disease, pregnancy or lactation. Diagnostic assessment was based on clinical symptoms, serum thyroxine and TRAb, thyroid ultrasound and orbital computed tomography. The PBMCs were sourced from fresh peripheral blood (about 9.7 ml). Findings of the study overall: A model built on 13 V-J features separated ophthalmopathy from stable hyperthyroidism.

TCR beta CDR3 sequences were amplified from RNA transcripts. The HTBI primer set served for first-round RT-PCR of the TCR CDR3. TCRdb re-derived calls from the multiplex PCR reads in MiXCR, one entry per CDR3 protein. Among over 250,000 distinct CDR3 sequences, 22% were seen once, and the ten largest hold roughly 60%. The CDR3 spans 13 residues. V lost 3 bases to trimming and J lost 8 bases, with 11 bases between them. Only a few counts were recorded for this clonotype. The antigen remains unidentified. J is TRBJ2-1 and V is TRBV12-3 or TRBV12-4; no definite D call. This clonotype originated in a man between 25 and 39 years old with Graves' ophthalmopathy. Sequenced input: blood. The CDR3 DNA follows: TGTGCCAGCAGTTTCTCCGCTCAGTATGAGCAGTTCTTC. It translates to CASSFSAQYEQFF.